This TCR beta chain was recorded in a study of cytomegalovirus exposure and HLA in healthy donors. As for the study in general: There were 350 to 400 genotyped donors. Of these, roughly 86% fell in the genetic ancestry cluster associated with self-reported Caucasian donors.

The V end lost 0 bases, the J end lost 6 bases, and 11 bases lay between the germline ends. The CDR3 consists of 14 residues. Germline loops: CDR1 MGHRA, CDR2 YSYEKL. The study ran its PCR with 60 Vbeta and 13 Jbeta primers. Produced via immunoSEQ multiplex PCR; TCRdb's table is partial and in-frame only. Among about 250,000 clones listed, about 75% were seen once. The chain links TRBV4-1 to TRBJ1-1; D uncertain. The sequence was collected from a female donor in good health and CMV-seronegative. Sequenced input: PBMCs. The CDR3 nucleotides are TGCGCCAGCAGCCAAGATCAGTCACCAGCTGAAGCTTTCTTT. This codes for CASSQDQSPAEAFF.